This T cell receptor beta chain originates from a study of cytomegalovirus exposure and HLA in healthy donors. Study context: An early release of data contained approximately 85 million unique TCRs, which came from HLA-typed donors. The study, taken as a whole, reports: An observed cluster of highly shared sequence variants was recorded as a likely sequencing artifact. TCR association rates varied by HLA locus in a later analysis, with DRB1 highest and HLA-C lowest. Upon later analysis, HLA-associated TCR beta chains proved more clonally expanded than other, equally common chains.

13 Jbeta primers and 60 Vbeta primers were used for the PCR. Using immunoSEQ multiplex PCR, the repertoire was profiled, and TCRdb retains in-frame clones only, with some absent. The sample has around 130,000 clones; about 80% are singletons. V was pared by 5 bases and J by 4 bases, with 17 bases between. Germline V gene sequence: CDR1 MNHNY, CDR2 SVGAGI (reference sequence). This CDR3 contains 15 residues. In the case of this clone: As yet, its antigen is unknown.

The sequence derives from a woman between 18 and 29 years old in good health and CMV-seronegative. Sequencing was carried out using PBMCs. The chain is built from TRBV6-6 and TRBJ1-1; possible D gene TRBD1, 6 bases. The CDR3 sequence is CASSALQGGVTEAFF. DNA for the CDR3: TGTGCCAGCAGTGCTTTACAGGGAGGGGTCACTGAAGCTTTCTTT.